This T cell receptor (beta chain) was observed in a study of T cell responses to AZD1222 COVID-19 vaccine (dated by TCRdb to the early 2020s). As for the study more broadly: AZD1222 recipients with second doses at about 4 weeks or about 12 weeks were pooled, because spike-specific TCR depth and breadth did not differ between schedules. A total of about 250 trial participants underwent TCR sequencing, of whom more than 200 had received two doses of AZD1222 and 26 had received two doses of the MenACWY control vaccine. Trial participants were enrolled by age into 18-55, 56-69 and 70-plus year subgroups, with roughly 160, 29 and 62 TCR-sequenced participants respectively.

Details on this clone: Its antigen is currently not known. No base qualities exist here, and no much larger clone lies one base off it.

The CDR3 regions of human TCRbeta chains were analyzed by immunosequencing. For the original study's pipeline: TCRs in the repertoires were compared against a reference library of SARS-CoV-2-specific TCRs that had been generated with the MIRA antigen-specificity platform. Breadth was defined as the fraction of unique TCRs that were SARS-CoV-2-associated. Depth was defined as the fraction of total T cells that were SARS-CoV-2-associated. Using the MIRA data, every spike-specific TCR was mapped to the spike region that the TCR reacted to and assigned to either a CD4 or a CD8 class. Log10-transformed breadth and depth values were compared by one-way ANOVA with Sidak's multiple comparisons tests. TCRdb took over this immuneACCESS table, retaining in-frame rearrangements with V and J assigned. Such tables are incomplete; in checked studies, under half of the missing clones stem from an unresolved V gene, and the remainder is unexplained. That table is the source of V, J and clone size, and D and trimming were worked out from the DNA. The sample table holds some 120,000 clones, of which around nine tenths were seen once. The ten top clones hold approximately 30% of the sample.

The paper as a whole reports these results and caveats: Because no day 14 peak-response samples were available, repertoires were characterized only after the peak T cell response. Conclusions about previously exposed vaccinees are limited because only five to seven AZD1222 recipients were SARS-CoV-2 seropositive at baseline. The whole spike protein was spanned by vaccine-associated CD4 TCRs, and dominant responses were seen in regions 160-218 and 743-854. Participants were mostly white British, with more females than males. The authors suggested clonal diversity may have been underestimated. Spike-specific TCR breadth and depth rose significantly after two AZD1222 doses compared with day 0 and with MenACWY recipients. Reportedly, close to half of the unique spike-specific TCRs recognized epitopes lying outside the regions that are mutated in the B.1.351 and B.1.1.7 variants. In the small 56-69-year group, the increase in depth fell short of significance, most likely because of low power.

This specimen's time point label, interpreted: baseline before first vaccination. Samples from vaccinated people were obtained from the UK trials COV001 and COV002, which included a single-blind randomized controlled phase 2/3 trial of AZD1222 (ChAdOx1 nCoV-19) in healthy adults. For TCRbeta chain sequencing, PBMC samples from trial participants were taken at day 0 and at day 28 after the second dose. V loses 3 bases at its end and J loses 4 bases; junction bases beyond the gene matches: 15. The germline V gene (reference sequence) specifies DFQATT as CDR1 and SNEGSKA as CDR2. From cysteine to phenylalanine, the CDR3 is 17 amino acids long. The read is trimmed to its CDR3 DNA, 51 bases read in frame from base 1.

The sequence joins TRBV20-1 to TRBJ1-2, with TRBD1 identical over 9 junction bases. The sequence was collected from an adult in good health. Sequenced material: peripheral blood, taken on day 0 of AZD1222 vaccination. The CDR3 has the sequence CSASNTLSRDRVYGYTF. The base sequence is TGCAGTGCTAGTAACACACTCTCCCGGGACAGGGTCTATGGCTACACCTTC.